One and the same sample provided the 19 T cell receptor beta chains below, sequenced in a study of T cells in Graves' hyperthyroidism and ophthalmopathy. Amplification targeted TCR beta CDR3 regions from RNA transcripts. HTBI primers were the set used in a first-round RT-PCR of the TCR CDR3. TCRdb reprocessed the multiplex PCR reads with MiXCR, giving one entry per CDR3 protein. The sample lists 650,000 to 700,000 distinct CDR3 sequences; about 18% were seen once. The sequenced sample was blood. Source of these receptors: a man aged 45-65 years with Graves' hyperthyroidism.

This clonotype was picked up a small number of times. The chain recombines TRBV7-3 with TRBJ1-1, with a possible D match to TRBD1 (6 bases). V lost 2 bases and J 1 base, leaving 17 bases between the germline ends. CDR3 size: 17 residues. Germline V gene lookup returns CDR1 SGHTA and CDR2 FQGTGA. CDR3 loop: CASSLYTGPAANTEAFF. CDR3 bases: TGTGCCAGCAGCTTATATACAGGGCCGGCGGCGAACACTGAAGCTTTCTTT. The full variable domain, its missing parts supplied by reference TRBV7-3 and TRBJ1-1, is GAGVSQTPSNKVTEKGKYVELRCDPISGHTALYWYRQSLGQGPEFLIYFQGTGAADDSGLPNDRFFAVRPEGSVSTLKIQRTERGDSAVYLCASSLYTGPAANTEAFFGQGTRLTVV.

This clonotype appeared many times. This sequence joins TRBV6-1 and TRBJ2-7; unclear D gene. CDR1 and CDR2 from the germline V gene are MNHNS and SASEGT. V gave up 7 bases and J gave up 0 bases, with 7 bases separating them. The CDR3 consists of 12 residues. The CDR3 is CASMTISYEQYF. CDR3 DNA: TGTGCCAGCATGACCATCTCCTACGAGCAGTACTTC.

The rearrangement links TRBV24-1 to TRBJ2-5; D not resolved. The germline gives CDR1 KGHDR, CDR2 SFDVKD. CDR3 length: 12 residues. V lost 6 bases and J 5 bases, leaving 9 bases between the germline ends. The CDR3 DNA reads TGTGCCACCAGTCACTACGATGAGACCCAGTACTTC. Its protein product is CATSHYDETQYF.

V is TRBV27 and J is TRBJ2-4; 11 bases align to TRBD2. After removal of 2 bases from V and 7 bases from J, the junction contained 1 base not matched to a gene. Germline lookup yields CDR1 MNHEY and CDR2 SMNVEV (reference sequence). The CDR3 length is 14 residues. The CDR3: CASSLGLAGNIQYF. The DNA for the CDR3 is TGTGCCAGCAGTTTAGGACTAGCGGGTAACATTCAGTACTTC.

The chain combines TRBV29-1 with TRBJ2-7, with D tentatively TRBD2 (7 bases). The germline gives CDR1 SQVTM, CDR2 ANQGSEA. V was shortened by 1 base and J by 2 bases, with 18 bases between the two germline ends. This CDR3 contains 16 residues. The CDR3 region is CSVEGGGGGRPYEQYF. Written as DNA, the CDR3 is TGCAGCGTTGAAGGGGGGGGAGGGGGAAGACCCTACGAGCAGTACTTC.

In its sample, this clonotype was seen a few times. V gene TRBV28 combines with J gene TRBJ2-3, with D unresolved. The CDR3 has 15 amino acids. Germline V gene data show CDR1 as MDHEN and CDR2 as SYDVKM. Trimming shortened V by 2 bases and J by 10 bases, and 19 bases separated the two germline ends. The CDR3 protein is CASSLMKDPYFPQYF. The CDR3 coding sequence is TGTGCCAGCAGTTTAATGAAGGACCCATACTTTCCGCAGTATTTT.

This clonotype was observed a few times. Germline and junction disagree at one end, which may indicate a read error. The V call is TRBV7-9, the J call TRBJ1-1; no clear D gene. The CDR3 is 13 residues long. CDR1 and CDR2 (germline): SEHNR, FQNEAQ (reference sequence). CDR3 in amino acids: CAGSLYVNTEAFF. The CDR3 nucleotides are TGTGCCGGCAGCTTATACGTAAACACTGAAGCTTTCTTT.

This clonotype has a count of ten or more. The chain links TRBV27 to TRBJ2-1; D ambiguous. Per the germline V gene, CDR1 is MNHEY and CDR2 is SMNVEV (reference sequence). CDR3 length equals 14 residues. Deletions cut 6 bases from V and 11 bases from J, with 20 bases between. As DNA, the CDR3 is TGTGCCAGCAGCCAGCCGCGGCAGAGCCCACAGCAGTTCTTC. Translated: CASSQPRQSPQQFF.

This clonotype was seen many times. The CDR3 DNA follows: TGTGCCAGCGGGACTAGCGGTACCTACGAGCAGTACTTC. It encodes CASGTSGTYEQYF. The rearrangement uses TRBV28 and TRBJ2-7; 11 bases match TRBD2. Germline V gene lookup returns CDR1 MDHEN and CDR2 SYDVKM. CDR3 length equals 13 residues. With V trimmed by 8 bases and J by 2 bases, 2 bases remained unmatched.

The sample holds many counts of this clonotype. V usage is TRBV28 and J usage is TRBJ2-3; D might be TRBD2 (5 bases). Germline-derived CDR1 and CDR2 are MDHEN and SYDVKM. The CDR3 spans 14 residues. V lost 9 bases, J lost 0 bases, and 13 bases lay in between. The CDR3 reads CASEGKRSTDTQYF. CDR3 nucleotide sequence: TGTGCCAGTGAGGGTAAACGGAGCACAGATACGCAGTATTTT.

This clonotype showed up just a few times. This chain joins TRBV5-6 and TRBJ2-5; maybe TRBD2 (6 bases). V was clipped by 0 bases and J by 5 bases, with 11 bases between them. Germline assignment: CDR1 SGHDT and CDR2 YYEEEE. This CDR3 spans 14 amino acids. The CDR3 reads CASSLAGSWETQYF. The CDR3 nucleotides are TGTGCCAGCAGCTTGGCCGGGAGCTGGGAGACCCAGTACTTC.

The table lists this clonotype with many counts. The chain is built from TRBV3-1 and TRBJ2-1; 13 bases are shared with TRBD2. V trimming: 3 bases; J trimming: 5 bases; junction bases outside the gene matches: 10. The CDR3 length is 18 residues. Looked up from germline, CDR1 is LGHDT and CDR2 is YNNKEL (reference sequence). The CDR3 sequence is CASSHYQKLAGGDNEQFF. Here the CDR3 DNA reads TGTGCCAGCAGCCACTATCAAAAACTAGCGGGAGGGGACAATGAGCAGTTCTTC.

At least ten counts were recorded for this clonotype. The chain is built from TRBV27 and TRBJ2-2, with D perhaps matching TRBD2 (5 bases). CDR3 size: 14 residues. Trimming stripped 5 bases from V and 6 bases from J, with 13 bases between. Germline V gene data show CDR1 as MNHEY and CDR2 as SMNVEV (reference sequence). The CDR3 sequence is CASSPLAGSGELFF. In nucleotides, the CDR3 is TGTGCCAGCAGTCCGCTAGCTGGCTCCGGGGAGCTGTTTTTT.

The sample holds many counts of this clonotype. The genes are TRBV19 and TRBJ2-5; D is undetermined. The germline V gene encodes CDR1 LNHDA and CDR2 SQIVND (reference sequence). The V and J ends lost 3 bases and 4 bases respectively, with 12 bases between them. The CDR3 has 14 residues. CDR3: CASSMIATAETQYF. As DNA, the CDR3 is TGTGCCAGTAGTATGATTGCGACTGCAGAGACCCAGTACTTC.

In its sample, this clonotype was seen a few times. The chain uses TRBV30 and TRBJ1-2; 7 bases match TRBD1. Per the germline V gene, CDR1 is GTSNPN and CDR2 is SVGIG (reference sequence). The J segment lost 2 bases and the V segment lost 3 bases, leaving 6 bases of the junction unmatched. This CDR3 has 14 residues. The CDR3 DNA follows: TGTGCCTGGAGGGTAGACAGGGAGAACTATGGCTACACCTTC. This codes for CAWRVDRENYGYTF.

Ten or more counts support this clonotype. The rearrangement joins TRBV10-3 to TRBJ2-7; TRBD2 aligns across 9 bases. The germline V gene has CDR1 ENHRY and CDR2 SYGVKD. The CDR3 consists of 17 residues. The junction had 8 bases not matched to a gene; V was cut back by 1 base and J by 1 base. The CDR3 loop reads CAISELNLAGSSYEQYF. CDR3 nucleotides: TGTGCCATCAGTGAGTTGAACCTAGCGGGAAGTTCCTACGAGCAGTACTTC.

This clonotype was seen many times. The V call is TRBV7-9, the J call TRBJ1-1; 8 nucleotides match TRBD1. Trimming cost V 1 base and J 6 bases; bases outside gene matches: 1. From germline, CDR1 is SEHNR and CDR2 FQNEAQ (reference sequence). CDR3 length: 13 residues. The CDR3 coding sequence is TGTGCCAGCAGCTTAGAGGGACAGGCTGAAGCTTTCTTT. Its protein product is CASSLEGQAEAFF.

This clonotype was seen at least ten times. This chain uses TRBV27 with TRBJ2-1; D is undetermined. The CDR3 is made up of 13 amino acids. V gave up 2 bases and J gave up 4 bases, with 6 bases separating them. Looked up from germline, CDR1 is MNHEY and CDR2 is SMNVEV (reference sequence). CDR3 residues: CASSLDNYNEQFF. The CDR3, as DNA: TGTGCCAGCAGTTTAGACAATTACAATGAGCAGTTCTTC.

In its sample, this clonotype was seen many times. This chain uses TRBV12-3 or TRBV12-4 with TRBJ2-1; tentative D call: TRBD2 (5 bases). Between the trimmed V and J ends, which lost 0 bases and 4 bases, there was a span of 22 bases. CDR3 length: 19 amino acids. The CDR3 sequence: CASSLAVYGLLPKYNEQFF. The CDR3 DNA reads TGTGCCAGCAGTTTAGCGGTATACGGACTCCTCCCCAAATACAATGAGCAGTTCTTC.